This TCR beta chain was recorded in a study of OX40 agonist ivuxolimab in advanced cancers. Turning to the study itself: The eligibility criteria allowed prior anti-PD-1, anti-PD-L1 or anti-CTLA-4 therapy, and roughly 39% had some.

This clone was picked up one time. The antigen is unknown. Sequencing was performed with immunoSEQ multiplex PCR; in TCRdb, only in-frame clones are kept and a portion is missing. The sample includes about 28,000 clones, roughly four fifths of them seen just once. Points from the study as a whole: By week 6 at 0.1 to 3.0 mg/kg, blood CD4+ and CD8+ T cells had expanded clonally. Specificity for antigen went undetermined in the expanded peripheral T cells.

Peripheral blood came from all dose cohorts at three timepoints. Germline trimming cut 3 bases from V and 3 bases from J; bases unmatched to any gene: 11. Looked up from germline, CDR1 is MGHRA and CDR2 is YSYEKL. This CDR3 contains 17 residues. The rearrangement uses TRBV4-1 and TRBJ1-1, with 9 bases lining up with TRBD1. This sequence was found in an adult with an advanced solid tumor such as melanoma, head and neck, liver or kidney cancer. The sample here was CD4+ or CD8+ T cells sorted from blood, taken in a trial of the OX40 agonist ivuxolimab. As DNA, the CDR3 is TGCGCCAGCAGCCAGACAGGGGGGACAGGGTTCGACACTGAAGCTTTCTTT. It codes for CASSQTGGTGFDTEAFF.